This T cell receptor beta chain emerged from a study of T cells in narcolepsy. Turning to the study itself: Enrolled donors included narcolepsy type 1 or type 2 patients and healthy controls.

Sequencing was performed with immunoSEQ multiplex PCR; in TCRdb, only in-frame clones are kept and a portion is missing. This table holds 15,000 to 20,000 clones, over 75% found once. Study-wide points: HCRT-specific and TRIB2-specific autoreactive clonotypes appeared among same-patient CSF and blood CD4+ clonotypes. Healthy controls reportedly lacked the autoreactive clonotypes serially found in patients' blood.

About this clone itself: Its target is not known.

The CDR3 runs to 12 residues. V was clipped by 5 bases and J by 0 bases, with 8 bases between them. From germline, CDR1 is GTSNPN and CDR2 SVGIG (reference sequence). V and J are TRBV30 and TRBJ2-7; D gene unclear. This sequence was found in a human donor in good health. The source material was memory (CD45RA-) CD4+ T cells from blood. The CDR3 DNA follows: TGTGCCTGGGGCCCTAGCTCCTACGAGCAGTACTTC. The encoded protein is CAWGPSSYEQYF.